This TCR beta chain is from a study of CD4 T cells in relation to SARS-CoV-2 and coronaviruses. A remark on this clone: Its antigen is still unknown.

The unexposed donors gave CD4+ T cells in about 2010-2018, prior to COVID-19. Isolation of CD4+ T cells took place after roughly nine days in culture. About 1.9 million PBMCs per well were cultured with around 9.2 IU/ml IL-2. Cultures received half-medium IL-2 refreshes on days 3 and 7. Data came from immunoSEQ multiplex PCR; TCRdb stores just in-frame clones and leaves some out. This sample carries roughly 20,000 clones, about three fifths of them seen once, and the ten largest clones take about 11%. CDR1 SNHLY and CDR2 FYNNEI come from the germline V gene. Between the trimmed V and J ends, which lost 4 bases and 4 bases, there was a span of 16 bases. The CDR3 has 15 residues.

The sample was CD4+ T cells from PBMCs, cultured in vitro. This receptor was obtained from a human donor in good health. J is TRBJ2-5 and V is TRBV2; tentatively, D is TRBD2 (6 bases). The DNA for the CDR3 is TGTGCCAGCAGTGGCCGCTCGGGGGTCGCAGAGACCCAGTACTTC. Protein: CASSGRSGVAETQYF.